Below, 11 T cell receptor beta chains from the same sample are listed, as sequenced in a study of post-analysis software for immune sequencing data. Their specific antigens are unknown. Study-wide results and caveats: A handful of TRBV segments were significantly more frequent in patients than in controls. TRBV5-6, TRBV5-1 and TRBV20-1 were among these segments.

The library was made from cDNA and included unique molecular identifiers. TCRdb reprocessed the PCR reads via MiXCR and lists one record per CDR3 protein. The profile shows roughly 800,000 distinct CDR3 sequences, under 70% of them singletons. The sample comprised blood. The receptors come from a girl under 18 with multiple sclerosis.

The chain combines TRBV3-1 with TRBJ2-3, with D unclear. The CDR3 loop spans 15 amino acids. V lost 1 base, J lost 0 bases, and 8 bases lay in between. The germline CDR1 and CDR2 sequences are LGHDT and YNNKEL (reference sequence). CDR3: CASSQGTTSTDTQYF. CDR3 bases: TGTGCCAGCAGCCAAGGAACTACTAGCACAGATACGCAGTATTTT.

This clonotype occurred a few times. Written as DNA, the CDR3 is TGTGCCAGCAGTTACTCGAGCGGGCGACGGTTCTTC. Protein sequence: CASSYSSGRRFF. The chain carries TRBV6-5 and TRBJ2-1, with a weak D call TRBD2 (6 bases). V lost 0 bases to trimming and J lost 15 bases, with 12 bases between them. CDR1 is MNHEY, CDR2 SVGAGI, per germline. The CDR3 totals 12 residues.

This rearrangement joins TRBV6-4 to TRBJ2-1; 11 bases line up with TRBD2. The J segment lost 6 bases and the V segment lost 4 bases, leaving 5 bases of the junction unmatched. CDR3 size: 15 residues. Germline CDR1 and CDR2: MRHNA and SNTAGT. The CDR3 sequence: CASSGGLAGGNEQFF. Here the CDR3 DNA reads TGTGCCAGCAGTGGGGGGCTAGCGGGGGGCAATGAGCAGTTCTTC.

The chain carries TRBV20-1 and TRBJ2-7, with TRBD1 identical over 10 bases. The V segment lost 6 bases and the J segment 0 bases; nucleotides outside the gene matches: 5. Per germline, CDR1 DFQATT and CDR2 SNEGSKA (reference sequence). This CDR3 has 14 amino acids. The CDR3 nucleotides are TGCAGTGCCGCTCGGACAGGGGGCTCCTACGAGCAGTACTTC. It is translated as CSAARTGGSYEQYF.

The chain carries TRBV29-1 and TRBJ1-2, with 12 bases that match TRBD1. The germline V gene encodes CDR1 SQVTM and CDR2 ANQGSEA. The V gene end was trimmed by 6 bases and the J gene end by 7 bases; junction bases not matched to a gene: 3. The CDR3 sequence is 12 residues long. For the CDR3, the DNA is TGCAGCGTAGGGGACAGGGGGCCTGGCTACACCTTC. This gives the protein CSVGDRGPGYTF. The full variable domain, in which reference TRBV29-1 and TRBJ1-2 provide the parts outside the CDR3, is SAVISQKPSRDICQRGTSLTIQCQVDSQVTMMFWYRQQPGQSLTLIATANQGSEATYESGFVIDKFPISRPNLTFSTLTVSNMSPEDSSIYLCSVGDRGPGYTFGSGTRLTVV.

This CDR3 reads CSAQDRDSYEQYF. CDR3 DNA sequence: TGCAGCGCTCAAGACAGGGACTCCTACGAGCAGTACTTC. The rearrangement links TRBV29-1 to TRBJ2-7; 7 nucleotides match TRBD1. V dropped 7 bases and J dropped 0; count of bases not matched to a gene: 6. Germline V gene sequence: CDR1 SQVTM, CDR2 ANQGSEA. This CDR3 has 13 residues.

J is TRBJ2-7 and V is TRBV2, with 7 bases aligning to TRBD2. V lost 3 bases to trimming and J lost 2 bases; unmatched junction nucleotides: 7. The CDR3 is 15 residues long. Germline CDR1 SNHLY, CDR2 FYNNEI. CDR3 protein: CASSDPLADPYEQYF. The DNA of the CDR3 is TGTGCCAGCAGTGACCCGCTAGCGGACCCCTACGAGCAGTACTTC.

This clonotype was detected a few times. The chain links TRBV6-6 to TRBJ1-2, with no clear D. The CDR3 contains 14 residues. Germline V CDR1 and CDR2: MNHNY, SVGAGI (reference sequence). Trimming cost V 8 bases and J 3 bases, with 16 bases left between them. As DNA, the CDR3 is TGTGCCAGCGATTATCTAGACCGCGACTATGGCTACACCTTC. Encoded protein: CASDYLDRDYGYTF.

This clonotype showed up just a few times. The V gene is TRBV6-5, the J gene TRBJ2-7, with a weak D call TRBD1 (6 bases). The germline gives CDR1 MNHEY, CDR2 SVGAGI. The germline V and J ends were trimmed by 5 bases and 6 bases, with 11 bases remaining between them. The CDR3 has 12 amino acids. CDR3 bases: TGTGCCAGCAGTGCACAGGGTGGCGAGCAGTACTTC. This codes for CASSAQGGEQYF.

The chain uses TRBV20-1 and TRBJ2-3; possibly TRBD1 for D (6 bases). From germline, CDR1 is DFQATT and CDR2 SNEGSKA (reference sequence). Trimming cost V 5 bases and J 5 bases, with 11 bases left between them. This CDR3 region has 12 residues. DNA of the CDR3: TGCAGTGCTCCCTTGACAGGAGATACGCAGTATTTT. Its protein product is CSAPLTGDTQYF.

In its sample, this clonotype was seen a few times. V gene TRBV15 combines with J gene TRBJ2-5; 7 bases align to TRBD1. The V gene end was trimmed by 2 bases and the J gene end by 1 base; junction bases not matched to a gene: 10. This CDR3 is 17 amino acids long. Germline loops: CDR1 LNHNV, CDR2 YYDKDF (reference sequence). DNA for the CDR3: TGTGCCACCAGCAGACCATACAGGGGACGACTCCAAGAGACCCAGTACTTC. It encodes CATSRPYRGRLQETQYF.